A selection of T cell receptor beta chains follows, all from one sample in a study of cytomegalovirus exposure and HLA in healthy donors. Generated by immunoSEQ multiplex PCR, the TCRdb table keeps only in-frame clones and is missing some. The sample includes under 200,000 clones, approximately 84% of them seen just once. The sample was PBMCs. These receptors originate from a man under 40 in good health and CMV-seropositive. Both conserved end residues are trimmed from each CDR3. Each record gives: J gene, V gene, clone size, CDR3 protein. The size of a clone is reported for some rows only, either as once, few or many, or as a class for expanded clones.

j_gene: TRBJ1-1; v_gene: TRBV6-6; abundance: .; CDR3aa: ASSMQGLGGTEAF
j_gene: TRBJ2-1; v_gene: TRBV11-2; abundance: .; CDR3aa: ASSLFLYNEQF
j_gene: TRBJ1-2; v_gene: TRBV6-5; abundance: .; CDR3aa: ASSLTAHGYT
j_gene: TRBJ1-1; v_gene: TRBV5-1; abundance: .; CDR3aa: ASSLDGGNTEAF
j_gene: TRBJ1-2; v_gene: TRBV6-1; abundance: .; CDR3aa: ASRDLGRELYGYT
j_gene: TRBJ2-1; v_gene: TRBV2; abundance: .; CDR3aa: ASSDGWPSGISNEQF
j_gene: TRBJ2-6; v_gene: TRBV18; abundance: .; CDR3aa: ASSPPGQGSGANVLT
j_gene: TRBJ2-1; v_gene: TRBV5-6; abundance: .; CDR3aa: ASSLRGVGRGEQF
j_gene: TRBJ2-1; v_gene: TRBV5-4; abundance: .; CDR3aa: ASSLDASYTEQF
j_gene: TRBJ1-3; v_gene: TRBV5-4; abundance: .; CDR3aa: ASSLGGRSSGNTIY
j_gene: TRBJ2-1; v_gene: TRBV29-1; abundance: .; CDR3aa: SAEVSNNEQF
j_gene: TRBJ2-7; v_gene: TRBV11-2; abundance: .; CDR3aa: ASSRASYEQY
j_gene: TRBJ2-1; v_gene: TRBV7-9; abundance: .; CDR3aa: ASSFQESGEQF
j_gene: TRBJ2-2; v_gene: TRBV9; abundance: .; CDR3aa: ASSVGQNTGELF
j_gene: TRBJ1-5; v_gene: TRBV6-5; abundance: once; CDR3aa: ATRKRADNQPQH
j_gene: TRBJ2-1; v_gene: TRBV5-8; abundance: .; CDR3aa: ASSLGPVHNEQF
j_gene: TRBJ2-6; v_gene: TRBV29-1; abundance: .; CDR3aa: SVVGRQNNSGANVLT
j_gene: TRBJ2-1; v_gene: TRBV5-6; abundance: .; CDR3aa: ASSSGTSGRNYNEQF
j_gene: TRBJ2-1; v_gene: TRBV19; abundance: .; CDR3aa: ASSIGAYEQF
j_gene: TRBJ2-7; v_gene: TRBV10-2; abundance: .; CDR3aa: ASTVAGVARVEQY
j_gene: TRBJ2-7; v_gene: TRBV13; abundance: few; CDR3aa: ASSQMTSLVREQY
j_gene: TRBJ2-3; v_gene: TRBV11-3; abundance: .; CDR3aa: ASSYTQLAGADTQY
j_gene: TRBJ1-1; v_gene: TRBV25-1; abundance: .; CDR3aa: ASSVGALQGTEAF
j_gene: TRBJ2-1; v_gene: TRBV11-3; abundance: few; CDR3aa: ASRGTGHLYNEQF
j_gene: TRBJ2-6; v_gene: TRBV2; abundance: .; CDR3aa: ASSEIGGSGANVLT
j_gene: TRBJ2-5; v_gene: TRBV6-6; abundance: .; CDR3aa: ASSYSTGTQETQY
j_gene: TRBJ1-5; v_gene: TRBV4-1; abundance: .; CDR3aa: ASSQDQDGKEQPQH
j_gene: TRBJ1-6; v_gene: TRBV6-5; abundance: once; CDR3aa: ASSQVPTGNSPLH
j_gene: TRBJ1-4; v_gene: TRBV4-3; abundance: .; CDR3aa: ASSQGQGHEKLF
j_gene: TRBJ2-6; v_gene: TRBV6-4; abundance: .; CDR3aa: ASSDQGAGANVLT
j_gene: TRBJ2-7; v_gene: TRBV15; abundance: .; CDR3aa: ATSRGYLAFRRYEQY
j_gene: TRBJ2-4; v_gene: TRBV4-2; abundance: few; CDR3aa: ASSLGTGTTNPKNIQY
j_gene: TRBJ2-5; v_gene: TRBV7-2; abundance: .; CDR3aa: ASSLGLAGEETQY
j_gene: TRBJ2-1; v_gene: TRBV7-3; abundance: .; CDR3aa: ASSPGLAGVEQF
j_gene: TRBJ2-2; v_gene: TRBV5-1; abundance: .; CDR3aa: ASSSLSLAGVGELF
j_gene: TRBJ1-1; v_gene: TRBV7-9; abundance: .; CDR3aa: SSSLVGGEAF
j_gene: TRBJ1-2; v_gene: TRBV9; abundance: .; CDR3aa: ASSALDLLRVDGYT
j_gene: TRBJ2-3; v_gene: TRBV5-4; abundance: .; CDR3aa: ASSLHRGSFADTQY
j_gene: TRBJ2-2; v_gene: TRBV29-1; abundance: .; CDR3aa: SVLQLSNTGELF
j_gene: TRBJ2-1; v_gene: TRBV19; abundance: once; CDR3aa: ASSRGGSSYNEQF
j_gene: TRBJ2-1; v_gene: TRBV2; abundance: .; CDR3aa: ATNSGRANDEQF
j_gene: TRBJ2-5; v_gene: TRBV29-1; abundance: once; CDR3aa: SVETSQETQY
j_gene: TRBJ1-3; v_gene: TRBV21-1; abundance: once; CDR3aa: ASSKEAAAFSGNTIY
j_gene: TRBJ2-2; v_gene: TRBV7-3; abundance: .; CDR3aa: ASSLTLGQGAANTGELF
j_gene: TRBJ2-2; v_gene: TRBV27; abundance: .; CDR3aa: ASSSQTGHTGELF
j_gene: TRBJ2-5; v_gene: TRBV4-3; abundance: .; CDR3aa: ASSQDPPRTGGSGTQY
j_gene: TRBJ1-2; v_gene: TRBV7-6; abundance: .; CDR3aa: ASSSAPGYGYT
j_gene: TRBJ2-1; v_gene: TRBV6-5; abundance: .; CDR3aa: ASSYSVGEAYNEQF
j_gene: TRBJ1-1; v_gene: TRBV19; abundance: .; CDR3aa: ASSTTGGLTEAF
j_gene: .; v_gene: TRBV29-1; abundance: .; CDR3aa: SVMTSGYEQY
j_gene: TRBJ1-5; v_gene: TRBV4-3; abundance: .; CDR3aa: ASSQGYYRVWPQH
j_gene: TRBJ1-2; v_gene: TRBV4-1; abundance: .; CDR3aa: ASSSQTRQGAGGYT
j_gene: TRBJ2-5; v_gene: TRBV7-9; abundance: .; CDR3aa: ASSLTGSGETQY
j_gene: TRBJ2-1; v_gene: TRBV7-2; abundance: .; CDR3aa: ASSLGGLAGNNEQF
j_gene: TRBJ1-1; v_gene: TRBV7-9; abundance: .; CDR3aa: SSSLSSQGLNTEAF
j_gene: TRBJ2-1; v_gene: TRBV21-1; abundance: .; CDR3aa: ASSKGGLAGGPRSSYNEQF
j_gene: TRBJ2-1; v_gene: TRBV27; abundance: .; CDR3aa: ASSSLSGAPYNEQF
j_gene: TRBJ2-7; v_gene: TRBV7-2; abundance: .; CDR3aa: ASSRGGGHEQY
j_gene: TRBJ1-4; v_gene: TRBV9; abundance: .; CDR3aa: ASSVVPTTNEKLF
j_gene: TRBJ2-1; v_gene: TRBV5-1; abundance: .; CDR3aa: ASSLALQSDEQF